This TCR beta chain stems from a study of OX40 agonist ivuxolimab in advanced cancers. The CDR3 spans 16 residues. CDR1 is SGHKS, CDR2 YYEKEE, per germline (reference sequence). The V gene end was trimmed by 6 bases and the J gene end by 0 bases; junction bases not matched to a gene: 7. Only in-frame clones appear in the TCRdb table, and some are missing; sequencing was by immunoSEQ multiplex PCR. The sample has tens of thousands of clones, approximately 90% seen once. The receptor comes from an adult with an advanced solid tumor such as melanoma, head and neck, liver or kidney cancer. The material sequenced was CD4+ or CD8+ T cells sorted from blood, taken in a trial of the OX40 agonist ivuxolimab. The chain employs TRBV5-5 and TRBJ2-2; 8 positions match TRBD1. CDR3 region: CASNNRGDTNTGELFF. In DNA, the CDR3 is TGTGCCAGCAACAACAGGGGGGACACGAACACCGGGGAGCTGTTTTTT. The complete variable domain, with remaining parts taken from reference TRBV5-5 and TRBJ2-2, reads DAGVTQSPTHLIKTRGQQVTLRCSPISGHKSVSWYQQVLGQGPQFIFQYYEKEERGRGNFPDRFSARQFPNYSSELNVNALLLGDSALYLCASNNRGDTNTGELFFGEGSRLTVL.